This T cell receptor beta chain was captured in a study of T-cell reconstitution after alpha-beta-depleted transplantation in children. The CDR3 is made up of 18 amino acids. Germline V gene data show CDR1 as SGHVS and CDR2 as FNYEAQ. The junction had 9 bases not matched to a gene; V was cut back by 2 bases and J by 0 bases. This clonotype was counted between two and nine times. Preparation of the TCRbeta library involved a method that used unique molecular identifiers. TCRdb reprocessed the PCR reads with MiXCR, giving one entry per CDR3 protein. Of hundreds of thousands of distinct CDR3 sequences detected, around 13% appear once; the ten largest clones hold around 6%.

The TCR sequence derives from a human donor who donated a stem cell graft to a child with combined immunodeficiency. The sample in question was PBMCs from the stem cell graft donor, obtained from the stem cell graft. The rearrangement joins TRBV7-6 to TRBJ2-1, with 8 nucleotides matching TRBD2. CDR3 sequence (DNA): TGTGCCAGCAGCTTAATGCCGCGGGGGGCCCTCTCCTACAATGAGCAGTTCTTC. It codes for CASSLMPRGALSYNEQFF.